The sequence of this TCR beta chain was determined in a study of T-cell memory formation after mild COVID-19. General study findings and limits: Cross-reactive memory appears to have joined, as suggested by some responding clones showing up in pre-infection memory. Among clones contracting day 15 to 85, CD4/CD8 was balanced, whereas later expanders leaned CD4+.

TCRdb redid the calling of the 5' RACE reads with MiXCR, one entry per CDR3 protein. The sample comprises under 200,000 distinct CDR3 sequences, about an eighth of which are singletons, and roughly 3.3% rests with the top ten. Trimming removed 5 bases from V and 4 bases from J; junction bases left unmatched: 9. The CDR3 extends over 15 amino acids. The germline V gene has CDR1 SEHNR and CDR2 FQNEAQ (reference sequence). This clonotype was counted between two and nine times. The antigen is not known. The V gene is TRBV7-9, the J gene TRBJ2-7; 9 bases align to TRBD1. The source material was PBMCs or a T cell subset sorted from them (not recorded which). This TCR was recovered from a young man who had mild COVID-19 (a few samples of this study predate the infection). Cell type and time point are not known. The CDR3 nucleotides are TGTGCCAGCAGCCCGGCCGGGACAGGGAGGTACGAGCAGTACTTC. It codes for CASSPAGTGRYEQYF.